This T cell receptor (beta chain) originates from a study of blood T cell repertoires in COVID-19. Study details: The study drew acute and convalescent COVID-19 samples from the United States, Italy and Spain. T cells, B-cell-depleted T cells, or PBMCs provided the cDNA or gDNA that served as material.

In the authors' workflow: From reference gene primer amplification, estimates of nucleated cell counts were derived. TCRdb keeps only in-frame clones here, not all; method: immunoSEQ multiplex PCR. The V and J calls and the clone size are those of that table, but D and trimming were determined from the DNA. The table has fewer than 200,000 clones, 70% to 90% seen once. The junction had 11 bases not matched to a gene; V was cut back by 7 bases and J by 3 bases. Germline values: CDR1 SNHLY, CDR2 FYNNEI. The CDR3 consists of 16 residues. This chain joins TRBV2 and TRBJ2-5, with TRBD2 matching 10 bases. This clonotype originated in a man aged 40-49 years who had recovered from COVID-19. Sequences were obtained from peripheral blood. The CDR3 DNA is TGTGCCAGCAAGATGGGTGTAAGCGGGGGGGAAGAGACCCAGTACTTC. Translating gives CASKMGVSGGEETQYF.